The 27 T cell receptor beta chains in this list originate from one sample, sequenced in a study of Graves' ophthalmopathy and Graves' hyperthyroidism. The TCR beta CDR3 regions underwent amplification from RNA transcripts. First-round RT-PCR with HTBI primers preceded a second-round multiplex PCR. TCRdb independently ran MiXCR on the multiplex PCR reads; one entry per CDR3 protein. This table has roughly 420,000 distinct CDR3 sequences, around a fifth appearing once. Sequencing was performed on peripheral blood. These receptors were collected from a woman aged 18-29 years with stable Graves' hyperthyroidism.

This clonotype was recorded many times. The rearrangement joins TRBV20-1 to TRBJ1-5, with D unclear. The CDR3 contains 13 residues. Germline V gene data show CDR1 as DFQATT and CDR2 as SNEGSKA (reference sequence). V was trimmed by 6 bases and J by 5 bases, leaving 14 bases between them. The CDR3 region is CSALGKAHQPQHF. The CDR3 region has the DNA TGCAGTGCCCTAGGTAAAGCTCATCAGCCCCAGCATTTT.

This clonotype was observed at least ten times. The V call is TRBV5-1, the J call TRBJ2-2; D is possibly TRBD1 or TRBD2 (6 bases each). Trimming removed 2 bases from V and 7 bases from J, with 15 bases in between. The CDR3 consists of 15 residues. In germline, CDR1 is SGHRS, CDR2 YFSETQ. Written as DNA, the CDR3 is TGCGCCAGCAGCTTCAGAGGGGGGCCGGGCGGGGAGCTGTTTTTT. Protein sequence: CASSFRGGPGGELFF.

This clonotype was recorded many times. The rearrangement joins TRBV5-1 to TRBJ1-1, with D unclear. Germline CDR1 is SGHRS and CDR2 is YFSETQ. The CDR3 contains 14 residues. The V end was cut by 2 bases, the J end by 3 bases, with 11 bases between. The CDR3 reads CASSFGVSDTEAFF. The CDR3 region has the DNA TGCGCCAGCAGCTTCGGGGTATCGGACACTGAAGCTTTCTTT.

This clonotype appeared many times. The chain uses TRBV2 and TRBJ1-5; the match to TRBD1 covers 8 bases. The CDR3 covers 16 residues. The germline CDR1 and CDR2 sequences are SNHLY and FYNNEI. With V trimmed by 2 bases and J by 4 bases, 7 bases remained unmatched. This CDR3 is CASSETLTGENQPQHF. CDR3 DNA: TGTGCCAGCAGTGAAACCCTGACAGGGGAGAATCAGCCCCAGCATTTT.

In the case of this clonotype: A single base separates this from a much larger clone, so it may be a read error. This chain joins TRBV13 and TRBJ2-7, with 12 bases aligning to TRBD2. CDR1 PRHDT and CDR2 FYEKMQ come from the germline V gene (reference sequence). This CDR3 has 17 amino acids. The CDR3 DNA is TGTGCCAGCAGCTTATGGTCTAGCGGGAGGGCCTCCTACGAGCTGTACTTC. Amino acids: CASSLWSSGRASYELYF.

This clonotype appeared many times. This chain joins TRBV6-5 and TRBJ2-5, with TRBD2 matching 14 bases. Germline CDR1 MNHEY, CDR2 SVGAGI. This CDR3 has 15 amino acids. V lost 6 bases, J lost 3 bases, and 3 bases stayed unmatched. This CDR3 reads CASSKGLAGEETQYF. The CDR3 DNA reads TGTGCCAGCAGCAAGGGACTAGCGGGAGAAGAGACCCAGTACTTC.

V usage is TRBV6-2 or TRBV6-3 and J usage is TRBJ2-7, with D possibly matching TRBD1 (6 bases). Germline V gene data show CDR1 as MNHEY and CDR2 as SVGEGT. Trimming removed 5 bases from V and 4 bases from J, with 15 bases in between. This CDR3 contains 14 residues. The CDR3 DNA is TGTGCCAGCAGTGCCTTGACAGGAAGGTACGAGCAGTACTTC. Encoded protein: CASSALTGRYEQYF.

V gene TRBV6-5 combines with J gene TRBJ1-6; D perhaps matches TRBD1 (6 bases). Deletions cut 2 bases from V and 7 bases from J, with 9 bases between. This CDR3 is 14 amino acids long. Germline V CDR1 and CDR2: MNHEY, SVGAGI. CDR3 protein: CASSYRGVNSPLHF. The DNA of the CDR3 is TGTGCCAGCAGTTACAGGGGGGTAAATTCACCCCTCCACTTT.

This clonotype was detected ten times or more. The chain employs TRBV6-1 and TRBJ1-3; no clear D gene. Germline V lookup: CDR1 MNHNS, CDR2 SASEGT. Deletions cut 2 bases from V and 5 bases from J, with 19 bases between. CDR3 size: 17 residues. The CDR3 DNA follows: TGTGCCAGCAGTGAATATATGGCATCCCGAGGAAGAAACACCATATATTTT. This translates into CASSEYMASRGRNTIYF.

For the CDR3, the DNA is TGTGCCAGCAGCCGGACAGGGACGTCTTATGGCTACACCTTC. Protein: CASSRTGTSYGYTF. The chain couples TRBV12-3 or TRBV12-4 to TRBJ1-2, with 8 positions matching TRBD1. The CDR3 covers 14 residues. V shed 6 bases and J 5 bases; nucleotides not matched to a gene: 8.

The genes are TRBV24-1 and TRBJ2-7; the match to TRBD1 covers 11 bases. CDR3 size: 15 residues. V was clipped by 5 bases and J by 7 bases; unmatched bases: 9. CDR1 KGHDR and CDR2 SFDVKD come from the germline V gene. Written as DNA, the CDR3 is TGTGCCACCAGTGTCCATGGACAGGGGGCAAGAGAGCAGTACTTC. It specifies CATSVHGQGAREQYF.

The CDR3 region has the DNA TGTGCCAGCAGTTCGACCGGGACAGGGAGAATGGCTTTCTTT. Encoded protein: CASSSTGTGRMAFF. V gene TRBV6-5 combines with J gene TRBJ1-1; 9 bases agree with TRBD1. Germline V CDR1 and CDR2: MNHEY, SVGAGI. This CDR3 region has 14 residues. J lost 11 bases, V lost 4 bases, and 11 bases had no gene match.

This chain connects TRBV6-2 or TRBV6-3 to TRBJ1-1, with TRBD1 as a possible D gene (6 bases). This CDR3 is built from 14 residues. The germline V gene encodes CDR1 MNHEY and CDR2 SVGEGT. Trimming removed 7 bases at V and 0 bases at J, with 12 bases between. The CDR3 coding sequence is TGTGCCAGCACCCCGGGGGCTATGAACACTGAAGCTTTCTTT. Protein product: CASTPGAMNTEAFF.

The CDR3 loop reads CASSPGRYNSPLHF. The CDR3 nucleotides are TGTGCCAGCAGCCCGGGACGGTATAATTCACCCCTCCACTTT. V and J are TRBV12-3 or TRBV12-4 and TRBJ1-6; possible D gene TRBD1, 5 bases. The V and J ends lost 6 bases and 4 bases respectively, with 10 bases between them. The CDR3 totals 14 residues.

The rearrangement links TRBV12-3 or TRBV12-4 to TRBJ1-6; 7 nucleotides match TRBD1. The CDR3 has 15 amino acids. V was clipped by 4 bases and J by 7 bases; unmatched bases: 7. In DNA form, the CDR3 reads TGTGCCAGCAGTTCATCGGGACAGACAAATTCACCCCTCCACTTT. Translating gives CASSSSGQTNSPLHF.

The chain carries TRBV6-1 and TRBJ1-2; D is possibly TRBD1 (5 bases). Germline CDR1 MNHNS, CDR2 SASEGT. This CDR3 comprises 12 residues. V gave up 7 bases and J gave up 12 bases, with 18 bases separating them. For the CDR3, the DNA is TGTGCCAGCAAAAGGGTGGACCAGGGAAACACCTTC. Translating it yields CASKRVDQGNTF.

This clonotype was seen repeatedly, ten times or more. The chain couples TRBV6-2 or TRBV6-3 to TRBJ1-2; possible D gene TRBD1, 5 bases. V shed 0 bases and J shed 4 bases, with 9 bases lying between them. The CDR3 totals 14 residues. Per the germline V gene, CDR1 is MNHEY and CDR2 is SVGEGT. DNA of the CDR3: TGTGCCAGCAGTTACTCGACCGGGGGCTATGGCTACACCTTC. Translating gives CASSYSTGGYGYTF.

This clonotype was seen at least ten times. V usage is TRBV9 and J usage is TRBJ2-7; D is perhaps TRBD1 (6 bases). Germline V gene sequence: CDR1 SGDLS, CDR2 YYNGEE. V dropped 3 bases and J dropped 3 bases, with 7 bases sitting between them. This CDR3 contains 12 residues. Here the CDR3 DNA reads TGTGCCAGCAGCGCAGGGGACTACGAGCAGTACTTC. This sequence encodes CASSAGDYEQYF.

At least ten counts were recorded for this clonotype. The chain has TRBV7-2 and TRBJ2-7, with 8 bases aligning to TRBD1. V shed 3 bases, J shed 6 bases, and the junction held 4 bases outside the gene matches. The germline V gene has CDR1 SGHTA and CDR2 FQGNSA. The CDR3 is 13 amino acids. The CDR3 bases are TGTGCCAGCAGCTTCCGGGACAGGACCGAGCAGTACTTC. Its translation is CASSFRDRTEQYF.

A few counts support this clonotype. CDR3 nucleotide sequence: TGTGCCTGGAGTGTATGGAAAGGAAGCTCCTATAATTCACCCCTCCACTTT. This codes for CAWSVWKGSSYNSPLHF. The rearrangement uses TRBV30 and TRBJ1-6; D uncertain. The CDR3 is 17 amino acids. Germline V CDR1 and CDR2: GTSNPN, SVGIG (reference sequence). Deletions cut 0 bases from V and 0 bases from J, with 12 bases between.

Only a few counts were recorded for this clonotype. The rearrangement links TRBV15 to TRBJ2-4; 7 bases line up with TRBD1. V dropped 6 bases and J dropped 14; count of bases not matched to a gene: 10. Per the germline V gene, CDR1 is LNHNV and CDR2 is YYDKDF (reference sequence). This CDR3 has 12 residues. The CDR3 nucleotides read TGTGCCACCAGGAGGACAGGCGATATTAAGTACTTC. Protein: CATRRTGDIKYF.

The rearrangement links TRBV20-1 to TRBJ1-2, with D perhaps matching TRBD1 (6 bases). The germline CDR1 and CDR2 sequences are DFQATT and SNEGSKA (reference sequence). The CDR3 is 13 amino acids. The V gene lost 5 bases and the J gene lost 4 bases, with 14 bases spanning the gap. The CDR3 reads CSAQDRTSYGYTF. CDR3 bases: TGCAGTGCTCAAGACAGGACATCCTATGGCTACACCTTC.

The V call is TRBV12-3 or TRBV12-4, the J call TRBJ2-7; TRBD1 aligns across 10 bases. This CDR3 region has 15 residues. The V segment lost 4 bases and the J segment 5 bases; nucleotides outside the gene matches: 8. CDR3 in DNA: TGTGCCAGCAGTTCAACCCGGACAGGGGGGGACGAGCAGTACTTC. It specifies CASSSTRTGGDEQYF.

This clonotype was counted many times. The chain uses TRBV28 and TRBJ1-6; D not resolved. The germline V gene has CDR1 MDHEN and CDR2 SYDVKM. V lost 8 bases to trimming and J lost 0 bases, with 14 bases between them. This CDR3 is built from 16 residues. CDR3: CASHPARVSYNSPLHF. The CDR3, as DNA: TGTGCCAGCCATCCTGCGAGGGTCTCCTATAATTCACCCCTCCACTTT. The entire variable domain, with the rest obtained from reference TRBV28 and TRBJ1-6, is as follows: DVKVTQSSRYLVKRTGEKVFLECVQDMDHENMFWYRQDPGLGLRLIYFSYDVKMKEKGDIPEGYSVSREKKERFSLILESASTNQTSMYLCASHPARVSYNSPLHFGNGTRLTVT.

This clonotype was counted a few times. This chain's CDR3 is CASSLPGEGQPQHF. DNA of the CDR3: TGTGCCAGCAGTTTACCAGGGGAAGGTCAGCCCCAGCATTTT. This chain joins TRBV28 and TRBJ1-5; tentatively, D is TRBD1 (6 bases). The CDR3 is 14 residues long. Germline V gene sequence: CDR1 MDHEN, CDR2 SYDVKM. V lost 2 bases to trimming and J lost 6 bases, with 11 bases between them.

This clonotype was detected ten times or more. The CDR3 DNA sequence: TGTGCCAGCAGTTTCGGGGGGCGCGATAATTCACCCCTCCACTTT. Its translation: CASSFGGRDNSPLHF. The chain employs TRBV12-3 or TRBV12-4 and TRBJ1-6; D may be TRBD1 (6 bases). Trimming left V 3 bases short and J 5 bases short, with 11 bases between. The CDR3 length is 15 residues.

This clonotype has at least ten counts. The CDR3 nucleotides are TGTGCCAGCAGCTTTCGACAGGGTGACTATGGCTACACCTTC. Its protein product is CASSFRQGDYGYTF. This chain links TRBV9 with TRBJ1-2, with 7 bases lining up with TRBD1. Germline CDR1 is SGDLS and CDR2 is YYNGEE. J was trimmed by 3 bases and V by 4 bases; bases with no gene match: 6. There are 14 residues in the CDR3.